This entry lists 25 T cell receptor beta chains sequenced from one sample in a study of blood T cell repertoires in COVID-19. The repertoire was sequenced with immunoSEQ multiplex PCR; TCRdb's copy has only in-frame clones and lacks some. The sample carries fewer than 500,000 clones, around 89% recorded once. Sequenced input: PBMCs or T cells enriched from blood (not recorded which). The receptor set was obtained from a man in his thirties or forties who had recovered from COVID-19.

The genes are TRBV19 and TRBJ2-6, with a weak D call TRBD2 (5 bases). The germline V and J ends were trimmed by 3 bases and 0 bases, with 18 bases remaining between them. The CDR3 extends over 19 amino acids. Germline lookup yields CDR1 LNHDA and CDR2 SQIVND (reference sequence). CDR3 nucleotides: TGTGCCAGTAGTATCCCCAATGAGAGGGCCCACTCTGGGGCCAACGTCCTGACTTTC. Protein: CASSIPNERAHSGANVLTF.

CDR3 bases: TGTGCCAGCAGTTCCCATGCTAGCGGGAGATTCACAGATACGCAGTATTTT. It specifies CASSSHASGRFTDTQYF. The chain has TRBV28 and TRBJ2-3; 10 bases map to TRBD2. This CDR3 spans 17 amino acids. Germline CDR1 is MDHEN and CDR2 is SYDVKM. Trimming removed 4 bases from V and 2 bases from J; junction bases left unmatched: 9.

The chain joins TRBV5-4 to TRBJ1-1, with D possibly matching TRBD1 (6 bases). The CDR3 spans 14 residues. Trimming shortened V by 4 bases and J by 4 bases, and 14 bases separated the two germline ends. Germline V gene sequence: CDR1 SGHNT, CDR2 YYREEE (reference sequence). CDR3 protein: CASSQDSLTTEAFF. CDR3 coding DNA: TGTGCCAGCAGCCAGGACAGCCTTACCACTGAAGCTTTCTTT. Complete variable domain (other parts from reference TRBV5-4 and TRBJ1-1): ETGVTQSPTHLIKTRGQQVTLRCSSQSGHNTVSWYQQALGQGPQFIFQYYREEENGRGNFPPRFSGLQFPNYSSELNVNALELDDSALYLCASSQDSLTTEAFFGQGTRLTVV.

CDR3 DNA sequence: TGTGCCAGCAGACCAGGGGCGGGCATTCAGTACTTC. Protein product: CASRPGAGIQYF. This chain connects TRBV28 to TRBJ2-4, with D possibly TRBD1 on 6 matching bases. There are 12 residues in the CDR3. The germline V gene has CDR1 MDHEN and CDR2 SYDVKM. V lost 6 bases and J 9 bases, leaving 12 bases between the germline ends.

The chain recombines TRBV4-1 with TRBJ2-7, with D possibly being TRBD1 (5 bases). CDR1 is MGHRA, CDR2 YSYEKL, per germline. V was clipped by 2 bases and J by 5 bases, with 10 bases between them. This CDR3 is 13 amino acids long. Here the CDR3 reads CASSQPGLNEQYF. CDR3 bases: TGCGCCAGCAGCCAACCAGGGCTCAACGAGCAGTACTTC.

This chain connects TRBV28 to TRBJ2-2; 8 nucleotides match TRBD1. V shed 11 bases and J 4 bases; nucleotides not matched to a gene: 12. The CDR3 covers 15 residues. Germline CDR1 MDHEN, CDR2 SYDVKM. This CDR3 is CAGKRTGFGTGELFF. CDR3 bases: TGTGCCGGCAAAAGGACAGGGTTCGGCACCGGGGAGCTGTTTTTT.

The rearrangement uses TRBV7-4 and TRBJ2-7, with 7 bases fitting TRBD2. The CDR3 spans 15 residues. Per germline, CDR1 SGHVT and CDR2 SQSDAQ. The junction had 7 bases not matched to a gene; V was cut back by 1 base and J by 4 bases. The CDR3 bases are TGTGCCAGCAGCTTAGTCGGGGAGGGGAAGTACGAGCAGTACTTC. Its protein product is CASSLVGEGKYEQYF.

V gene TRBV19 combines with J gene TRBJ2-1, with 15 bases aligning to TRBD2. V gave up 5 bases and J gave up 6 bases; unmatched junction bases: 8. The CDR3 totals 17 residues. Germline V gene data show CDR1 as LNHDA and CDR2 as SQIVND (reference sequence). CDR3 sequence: CASSLGGLAGGPNEQFF. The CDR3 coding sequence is TGTGCCAGTAGTCTTGGCGGACTAGCGGGAGGGCCCAATGAGCAGTTCTTC.

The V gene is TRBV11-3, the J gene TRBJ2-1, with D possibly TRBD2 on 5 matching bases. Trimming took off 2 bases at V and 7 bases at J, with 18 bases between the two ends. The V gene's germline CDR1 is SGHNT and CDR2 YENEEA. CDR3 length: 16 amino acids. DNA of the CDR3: TGTGCCAGCAGCTTACTCGGACTTTCAGGCCGGAATGAGCAGTTCTTC. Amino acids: CASSLLGLSGRNEQFF.

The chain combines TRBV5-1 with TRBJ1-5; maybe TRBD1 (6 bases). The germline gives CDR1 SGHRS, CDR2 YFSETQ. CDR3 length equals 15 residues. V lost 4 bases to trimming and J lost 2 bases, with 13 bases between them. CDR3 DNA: TGCGCCAGCAGCCCCCTGGGGGCGCGCAATCAGCCCCAGCATTTT. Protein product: CASSPLGARNQPQHF.

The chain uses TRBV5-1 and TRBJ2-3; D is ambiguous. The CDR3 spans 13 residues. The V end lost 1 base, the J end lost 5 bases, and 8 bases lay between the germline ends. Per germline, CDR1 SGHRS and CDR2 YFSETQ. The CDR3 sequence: CASSLRDKDTQYF. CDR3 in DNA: TGCGCCAGCAGCTTGCGAGACAAAGATACGCAGTATTTT.

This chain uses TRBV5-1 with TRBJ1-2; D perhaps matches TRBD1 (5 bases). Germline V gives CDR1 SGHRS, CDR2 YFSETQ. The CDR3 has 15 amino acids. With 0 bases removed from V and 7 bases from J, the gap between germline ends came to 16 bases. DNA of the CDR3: TGCGCCAGCAGCTTGGGTCATGGGGGGTCCGGTGGCTACACCTTC. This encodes CASSLGHGGSGGYTF.

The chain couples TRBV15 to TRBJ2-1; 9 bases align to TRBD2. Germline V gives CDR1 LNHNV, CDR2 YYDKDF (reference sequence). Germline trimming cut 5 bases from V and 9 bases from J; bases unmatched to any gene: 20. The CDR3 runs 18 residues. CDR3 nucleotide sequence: TGTGCCACCAGCCTCCCAAGTAGCGGGAGTAAAAATTGGGGTGAGCAGTTCTTC. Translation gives CATSLPSSGSKNWGEQFF.

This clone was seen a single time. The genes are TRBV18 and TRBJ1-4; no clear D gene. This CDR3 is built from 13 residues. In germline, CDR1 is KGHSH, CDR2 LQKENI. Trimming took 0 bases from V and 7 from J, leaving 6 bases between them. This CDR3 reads CASSPPTLEKLFF. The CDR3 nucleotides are TGTGCCAGCTCACCACCGACACTTGAAAAACTGTTTTTT.

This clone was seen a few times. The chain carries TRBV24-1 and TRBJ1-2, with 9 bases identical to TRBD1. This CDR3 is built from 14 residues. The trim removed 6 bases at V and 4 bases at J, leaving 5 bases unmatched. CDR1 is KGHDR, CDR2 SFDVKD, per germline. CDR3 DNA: TGTGCCACCAGTCAGGGGACAGGGACCTATGGCTACACCTTC. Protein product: CATSQGTGTYGYTF.

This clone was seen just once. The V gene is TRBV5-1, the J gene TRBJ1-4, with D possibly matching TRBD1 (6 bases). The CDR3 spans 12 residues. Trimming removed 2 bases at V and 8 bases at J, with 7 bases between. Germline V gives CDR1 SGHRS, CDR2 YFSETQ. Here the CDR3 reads CASSFDREKLFF. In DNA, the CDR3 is TGCGCCAGCAGCTTCGACAGGGAAAAACTGTTTTTT.

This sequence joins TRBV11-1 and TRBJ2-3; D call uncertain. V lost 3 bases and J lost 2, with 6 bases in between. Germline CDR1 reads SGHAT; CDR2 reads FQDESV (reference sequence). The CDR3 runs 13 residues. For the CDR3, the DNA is TGTGCCAGCAGCTTGTCTATCACAGATACGCAGTATTTT. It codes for CASSLSITDTQYF.

The CDR3 nucleotides are TGTGCCAGCAGTTTCCAGGGAAGAAACACCATATATTTT. It is translated as CASSFQGRNTIYF. This chain uses TRBV28 with TRBJ1-3, with a tentative D call TRBD1 (5 bases). In germline, CDR1 is MDHEN, CDR2 SYDVKM. The germline V and J ends were trimmed by 3 bases and 5 bases, with 8 bases remaining between them. This CDR3 has 13 residues.

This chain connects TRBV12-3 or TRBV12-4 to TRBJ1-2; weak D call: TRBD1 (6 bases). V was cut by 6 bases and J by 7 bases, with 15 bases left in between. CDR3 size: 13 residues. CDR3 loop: CASRLGGRSGYTF. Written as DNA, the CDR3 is TGTGCCAGCAGGCTCGGGGGGCGGTCTGGCTACACCTTC.

The chain's CDR3 is CASSIRQGAINQPQHF. CDR3 in DNA: TGTGCCAGTAGTATAAGGCAGGGGGCTATCAATCAGCCCCAGCATTTT. The chain joins TRBV19 to TRBJ1-5, with 8 positions matching TRBD1. Germline CDR1 reads LNHDA; CDR2 reads SQIVND (reference sequence). Losses at the gene ends were 2 bases for V and 3 bases for J; bases not matched to a gene: 6. This CDR3 region has 16 residues.

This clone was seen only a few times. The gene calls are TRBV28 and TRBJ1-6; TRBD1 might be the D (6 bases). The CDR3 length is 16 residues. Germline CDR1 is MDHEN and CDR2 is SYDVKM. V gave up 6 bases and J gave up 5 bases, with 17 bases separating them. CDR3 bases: TGTGCCAGCAGACCCCCGGGCAGGGGAGATAATTCACCCCTCCACTTT. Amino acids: CASRPPGRGDNSPLHF.

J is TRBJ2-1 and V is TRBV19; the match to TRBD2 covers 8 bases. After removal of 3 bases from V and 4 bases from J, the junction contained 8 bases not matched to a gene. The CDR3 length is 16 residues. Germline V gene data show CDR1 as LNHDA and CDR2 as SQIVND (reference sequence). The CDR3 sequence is CASSMAGGRRYNEQFF. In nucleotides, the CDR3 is TGTGCCAGTAGTATGGCGGGAGGAAGGCGATACAATGAGCAGTTCTTC.

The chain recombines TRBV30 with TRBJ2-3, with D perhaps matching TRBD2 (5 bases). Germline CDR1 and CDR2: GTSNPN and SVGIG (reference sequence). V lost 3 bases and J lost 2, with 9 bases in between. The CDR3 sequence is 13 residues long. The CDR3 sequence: CAWSHGVTDTQYF. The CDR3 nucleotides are TGTGCCTGGAGCCACGGGGTCACAGATACGCAGTATTTT.

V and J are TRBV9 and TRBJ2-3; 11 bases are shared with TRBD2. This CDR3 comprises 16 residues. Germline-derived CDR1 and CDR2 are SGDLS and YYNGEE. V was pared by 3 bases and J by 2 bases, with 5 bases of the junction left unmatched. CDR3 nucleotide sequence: TGTGCCAGCAGCGAGGGACTAGCGGCACTCACAGATACGCAGTATTTT. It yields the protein CASSEGLAALTDTQYF.

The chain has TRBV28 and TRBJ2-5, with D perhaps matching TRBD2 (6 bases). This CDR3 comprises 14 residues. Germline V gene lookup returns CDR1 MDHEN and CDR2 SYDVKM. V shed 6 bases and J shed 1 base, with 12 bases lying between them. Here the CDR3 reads CASSTHSGQETQYF. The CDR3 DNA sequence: TGTGCCAGCAGCACACATAGCGGCCAAGAGACCCAGTACTTC.